This entry concerns a single TCR beta chain. Its target antigen remains unknown. No base-level quality is on record; no much larger clone is a single base apart. The immunoSEQ Assay, a bias-controlled multiplex PCR, was used to amplify TCRbeta CDR3 regions from genomic DNA. As for the original processing: Nucleated cell counts per sample were estimated from amplification of reference gene primers within the assay. To quantify the absolute abundance of each unique TCRbeta CDR3 rearrangement, sequence reads were collapsed and filtered. Productive Simpson clonality was computed per sample as the square root of Simpson's diversity index over productive rearrangements. TCRdb retrieved this table from immuneACCESS and kept in-frame rearrangements only. Not all clones are present; in checked studies, unresolved V genes account for under half, and no reason is known for the remainder. That table supplies the V and J calls and clone size; D and trimming were determined from the DNA. The sample table holds about 270,000 clones, of which around nine tenths were seen once. Approximately 2.4% of the sample is in the top ten clones.

This record belongs to a study of blood T cell repertoires in COVID-19 (dated by TCRdb to 2018 to 2021). Some background on the complete study: Samples from collaborators originated in the United States, Italy and Spain and spanned both the acute and convalescent phases of COVID-19. The prospective study material was composed of cDNA or gDNA derived from T cells, B-cell-depleted T cells, or PBMCs. Subjects who had been exposed to COVID-19, were actively infected with it, or had recovered from it provided the deeply sampled blood TCRbeta repertoires that made up the dataset. The repertoires were released in a freely available public database intended as a resource for research on the immune response to SARS-CoV-2. The samples were drawn from two sources: the first 160 participants of the ongoing ImmuneRACE study, and 1,000 to 1,500 subjects contributed by 6 global collaborators. Nearly every sample came with metadata listing a de-identified subject ID, COVID-19 status, age in years and sex. HLA class I and class II types, where available, came from metadata supplied by the sample provider rather than from assay-based typing.

The germline V gene gives CDR1 as MNHEY and CDR2 as SVGAGI. Trimmed from V: 4 bases; trimmed from J: 6 bases; junction bases lacking a gene match: 10. The CDR3 measures 16 amino acids from cysteine to phenylalanine. Only the CDR3 part of the read is kept: 48 bases, read in frame from the first base. Participants in the prospective study were aged 18 to 89 years, lived in 20 to 25 United States geographic areas, and enrolled through a virtual design. To assign participants to cohorts, the prospective study relied on clinical history that participants themselves reported in a screening survey and a study questionnaire. For ImmuneRACE Cohort 3, a participant was defined as recovered based on two consecutive negative NP/OP PCR tests, clearance by a healthcare professional, or resolution of symptoms. In the prospective study, mobile phlebotomists collected whole blood, serum and a nasopharyngeal or oropharyngeal swab from each participant. Over a roughly 2-month period, participants in the prospective study had the option of providing additional blood draws and questionnaires. Before DNA extraction, blood samples from the prospective study were shipped at room temperature or frozen.

Here is what the overall study found, with its caveats: The quantity of clinical and demographic metadata differed by source and by participant and was supplied without curation.

The sequence joins TRBV6-5 to TRBJ2-1; 9 central bases correspond to TRBD1. Material: PBMCs or T cells enriched from blood (not recorded which). The clonotype comes from a young woman who had recovered from COVID-19. The CDR3 loop reads CASSWDGTGNVNEQFF. At the DNA level, the sequence is TGTGCCAGCAGTTGGGACGGGACAGGGAACGTCAATGAGCAGTTCTTC.